The next 16 T cell receptor beta chains were all read from a single sample in a study of HIV-infected patients and healthy controls. MiXCR, run by TCRdb on the 5' RACE reads, gives a single entry per CDR3 protein. The sample has about 64,000 distinct CDR3 sequences, 15% to 20% seen once. The sequenced sample consisted of CD4+ T cells from blood. These receptors were collected from a human donor in good health.

This clonotype has a handful of counts. A much larger clone differs from this one at a single base, so this may be a read error. The chain recombines TRBV12-3 or TRBV12-4 with TRBJ2-5; 9 bases align to TRBD2. Losses at the gene ends were 5 bases for V and 1 base for J; bases not matched to a gene: 8. The CDR3 totals 16 residues. CDR3 residues: CASSPLLAGSQETQYF. The DNA of the CDR3 is TGTGCCAGCAGTCCGCTACTAGCGGGTTCCCAAGAGACCCAGTACTTC.

V gene TRBV24-1 combines with J gene TRBJ2-1; no clear D. The CDR3 totals 14 residues. Per germline, CDR1 KGHDR and CDR2 SFDVKD. V was cut by 3 bases and J by 3 bases, with 8 bases left in between. The CDR3 region is CATSDTIIYNEQFF. In DNA, the CDR3 is TGTGCCACCAGTGATACGATAATCTACAATGAGCAGTTCTTC.

This clonotype was seen more than once but under ten times. The chain has TRBV7-2 and TRBJ2-4, with 8 bases lining up with TRBD2. Germline-derived CDR1 and CDR2 are SGHTA and FQGNSA. The CDR3 is made up of 15 amino acids. V was clipped by 2 bases and J by 8 bases; unmatched bases: 8. The CDR3 region is CASSLQTGGLDIQYF. CDR3 sequence (DNA): TGTGCCAGCAGCTTACAAACGGGGGGGTTGGACATTCAGTACTTC.

This clonotype was counted only a few times. The chain joins TRBV12-3 or TRBV12-4 to TRBJ1-1, with D perhaps TRBD1 (6 bases). The length of the CDR3 is 15 residues. V lost 5 bases to trimming and J lost 2 bases, with 15 bases between them. The chain's CDR3 is CASSPLTGINTEAFF. The CDR3 nucleotides are TGTGCCAGCAGTCCCTTAACAGGGATCAACACTGAAGCTTTCTTT.

About this clonotype itself: A much larger clone lies a single base off, so this may be a read error. The J gene is TRBJ2-3, the V gene TRBV29-1; D possibly corresponds to TRBD2 (5 bases). The CDR3 is 14 amino acids. V gave up 3 bases and J gave up 3 bases, with 13 bases separating them. Germline CDR1 and CDR2: SQVTM and ANQGSEA. The CDR3 loop is CSVEGARGTDTQYF. The CDR3 DNA reads as TGCAGCGTTGAGGGAGCGAGAGGGACAGATACGCAGTATTTT.

This clonotype was counted only a few times. The genes are TRBV3-1 and TRBJ2-1; D gene ambiguous. The germline V and J ends were trimmed by 3 bases and 4 bases, with 4 bases remaining between them. Germline V lookup: CDR1 LGHDT, CDR2 YNNKEL (reference sequence). The CDR3 is 12 amino acids. The CDR3 region has the DNA TGTGCCAGCAGCCACAAGTACAATGAGCAGTTCTTC. It codes for CASSHKYNEQFF.

Judged by abundance, this clonotype is medium-sized. The rearrangement joins TRBV5-1 to TRBJ2-1; unclear D gene. Germline CDR1 is SGHRS and CDR2 is YFSETQ. CDR3 length: 11 amino acids. V lost 6 bases to trimming and J lost 5 bases, with 6 bases between them. The chain's CDR3 is CASKLNNEQFF. DNA of the CDR3: TGCGCCAGCAAACTCAACAATGAGCAGTTCTTC.

This clonotype occurred a few times. The rearrangement links TRBV5-1 to TRBJ1-1; D not certain. Germline assignment: CDR1 SGHRS and CDR2 YFSETQ. V was cut by 0 bases and J by 4 bases, with 13 bases left in between. The length of the CDR3 is 15 residues. CDR3 coding DNA: TGCGCCAGCAGCTTGGACACCCTCGGTGGCACTGAAGCTTTCTTT. It specifies CASSLDTLGGTEAFF.

In this sample, this clonotype turned up a few times. The chain is built from TRBV19 and TRBJ2-2, with 9 bases fitting TRBD1. Germline values: CDR1 LNHDA, CDR2 SQIVND (reference sequence). The V segment lost 6 bases and the J segment 7 bases; nucleotides outside the gene matches: 3. The CDR3 length is 13 residues. The CDR3 region has the DNA TGTGCCAGTAGAGGACAGGGGAACGGGGAGCTGTTTTTT. This gives the protein CASRGQGNGELFF.

Only a few counts were recorded for this clonotype. This chain joins TRBV5-6 and TRBJ2-1; 8 bases line up with TRBD2. V gave up 4 bases and J gave up 14 bases; unmatched junction bases: 8. CDR1 and CDR2 (germline): SGHDT, YYEEEE. The length of the CDR3 is 12 residues. CDR3 residues: CASSRTSTSKFF. CDR3 DNA sequence: TGTGCCAGCAGCCGGACTAGCACGAGTAAGTTCTTC.

This clonotype was seen many times. The rearrangement joins TRBV28 to TRBJ2-6; D uncertain. V was clipped by 4 bases and J by 2 bases, with 9 bases between them. From germline, CDR1 is MDHEN and CDR2 SYDVKM. The CDR3 has 15 amino acids. The chain's CDR3 is CASSSETPGANVLTF. Here the CDR3 DNA reads TGTGCCAGCAGTTCAGAAACTCCTGGGGCCAACGTCCTGACTTTC.

This clonotype has more than one count but fewer than ten. The CDR3 region has the DNA TGTGCCAGCTCACCCCTCCCCCCAACTGGACTAGCGGAGAACTACGAGCAGTACTTC. Protein: CASSPLPPTGLAENYEQYF. This chain links TRBV18 with TRBJ2-7; 10 bases agree with TRBD2. There are 19 residues in the CDR3. With V trimmed by 3 bases and J by 3 bases, 17 bases remained unmatched. The germline gives CDR1 KGHSH, CDR2 LQKENI.

This clonotype has only a few counts. J is TRBJ2-2 and V is TRBV7-2, with 10 bases identical to TRBD2. The length of the CDR3 is 16 residues. The V segment lost 3 bases and the J segment 1 base; nucleotides outside the gene matches: 2. Per germline, CDR1 SGHTA and CDR2 FQGNSA. CDR3 region: CASSFTSGVNTGELFF. For the CDR3, the DNA is TGTGCCAGCAGCTTTACTAGCGGGGTGAACACCGGGGAGCTGTTTTTT.

J is TRBJ2-1 and V is TRBV3-1, with 7 bases fitting TRBD2. The CDR3 consists of 14 residues. Germline V gene data show CDR1 as LGHDT and CDR2 as YNNKEL (reference sequence). V lost 5 bases, J lost 7 bases, and 8 bases stayed unmatched. The CDR3 loop reads CASSWGGTVNEQFF. CDR3 coding DNA: TGTGCCAGCAGCTGGGGGGGGACGGTGAATGAGCAGTTCTTC.

The chain uses TRBV12-5 and TRBJ1-2; weak D call: TRBD1 (5 bases). CDR1 is LGHNT and CDR2 is FRNRAP in the germline V gene. Trimming left V 7 bases short and J 3 bases short, with 18 bases between. CDR3 length equals 15 residues. The CDR3 spells CASARSGTVDYGYTF. The CDR3 region has the DNA TGTGCTAGTGCCCGCTCCGGGACGGTGGACTATGGCTACACCTTC.

In this sample, this clonotype turned up a few times. The rearrangement joins TRBV6-5 to TRBJ1-6; 8 nucleotides match TRBD1. This CDR3 spans 13 amino acids. Germline-derived CDR1 and CDR2 are MNHEY and SVGAGI. V lost 7 bases and J lost 8; bases outside the gene matches: 4. The CDR3 loop reads CASTQTGDSPLHF. CDR3 DNA sequence: TGTGCCAGCACACAGACAGGGGATTCACCCCTCCACTTT.